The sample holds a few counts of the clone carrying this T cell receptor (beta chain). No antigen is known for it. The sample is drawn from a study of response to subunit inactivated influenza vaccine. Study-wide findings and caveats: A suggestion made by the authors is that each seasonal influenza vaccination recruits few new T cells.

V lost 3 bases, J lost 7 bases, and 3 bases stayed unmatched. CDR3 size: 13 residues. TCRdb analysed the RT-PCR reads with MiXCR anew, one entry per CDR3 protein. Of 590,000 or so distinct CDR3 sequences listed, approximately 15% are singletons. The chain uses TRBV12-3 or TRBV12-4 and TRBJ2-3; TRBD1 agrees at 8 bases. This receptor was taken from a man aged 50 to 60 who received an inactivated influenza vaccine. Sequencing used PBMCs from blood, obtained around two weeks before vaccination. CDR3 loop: CASSFQGAHTQYF. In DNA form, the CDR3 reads TGTGCCAGCAGTTTTCAGGGGGCTCATACGCAGTATTTT.